The entry below gives a single TCR beta chain sequence along with its context. Participant reports of clinical history set cohort assignment. The data derive from a study of blood T cell repertoires in COVID-19. Looked up from germline, CDR1 is MNHEY and CDR2 is SVGAGI. V dropped 5 bases and J dropped 8; count of bases not matched to a gene: 12. This CDR3 is 15 amino acids long. Original processing notes: Amplifying reference gene primers gave estimates of nucleated cell counts. Profiling relied on immunoSEQ multiplex PCR, and the TCRdb table lists in-frame clones only, not all of them. The DNA was the basis for D and trimming; V, J and clone size are from that table. The data hold approximately 390,000 clones, with around nine tenths observed a single time.

Source material: PBMCs or T cells enriched from blood (not recorded which). This chain joins TRBV6-5 and TRBJ1-1; 9 bases align to TRBD1. This TCR was recovered from a woman aged 50 to 60 who had recovered from COVID-19. The CDR3 DNA reads TGTGCCAGCAGTCGGGGAGGACAGGGGATAGCGGAAGCTTTCTTT. Its protein is CASSRGGQGIAEAFF.